The T cell receptor beta chain described here comes from a study of regulatory T cells in long-lasting Graves disease. This clonotype was recorded many times. Its antigen remains unknown. V lost 6 bases, J lost 2 bases, and 17 bases lay in between. The CDR3 contains 16 residues. The germline V gene has CDR1 MDHEN and CDR2 SYDVKM. Study results and limitations: Persistent Graves' patients showed less TCR diversity than newly diagnosed patients showed. Few sampled subjects may have lowered accuracy.

The time point is: persistent/refractory GD, antithyroid drugs over 5 years with positive TRAb. The TCR library used RNA extracted from PBMCs. Graves' disease diagnosis relied on American Thyroid Association guidelines. According to the study, TCR beta libraries were built with iRepertoire HTBI primers and CDR3-region Arm-PCR. How the authors handled the data: 62 TRBV and some 15 TRBJ segments were identified across samples. Via MiXCR, TCRdb re-called the multiplex PCR reads, giving one row per CDR3 protein. TCRdb, not the authors, supplied the V and J calls. The table lists 400,000 to 500,000 distinct CDR3 sequences, around a fifth of them singletons.

The chain links TRBV28 to TRBJ1-5; perhaps TRBD1 as D (6 bases). Sequenced material: peripheral blood mononuclear cells (PBMCs), taken when the disease was refractory, from a patient treated with antithyroid drugs. This clonotype was obtained from a female donor with Graves disease. The CDR3 spells CASSLGQFKRNQPQHF. In nucleotides, the CDR3 is TGTGCCAGCAGCCTAGGACAGTTTAAGCGCAATCAGCCCCAGCATTTT.